Listed below are T cell receptor beta chains from one sample, sequenced in a study of T cell changes during pregnancy in multiple sclerosis. The repertoire was sequenced with immunoSEQ multiplex PCR; TCRdb's copy has only in-frame clones and lacks some. The table lists some 16,000 clones, about 80% of them singletons. Sequenced material: CD8+ T cells from peripheral blood mononuclear cells, taken after pregnancy. These receptor sequences come from a female donor in good health, enrolled as a control in a pregnancy study. Both conserved end residues are part of each CDR3. A D gene is named only where the DNA matches it firmly. Not every row has a clone size; where given, it reads once, few, many or a size class.

clone_size j_call v_call d_call cdr3_aa cdr3_nt
- TRBJ2-7 TRBV2 - CATRAGTYEQYF TGTGCCACGCGGGCGGGGACCTACGAGCAGTACTTC
- TRBJ1-6 TRBV11-2 TRBD1 CASSPGTGGRYNSPLHF TGTGCCAGCAGCCCAGGGACAGGGGGCAGATATAATTCACCCCTCCACTTT
once TRBJ2-2 TRBV19 - CASSLTGLGTGELFF TGTGCCAGTAGTTTAACAGGGTTGGGTACCGGGGAGCTGTTTTTT
- TRBJ1-1 TRBV6-4 TRBD1 CASSPTGEDTEAFF TGTGCCAGCAGTCCAACAGGGGAGGACACTGAAGCTTTCTTT
- TRBJ2-6 TRBV9 - CASTSTGTPIVETGANVLTF TGTGCCAGCACCTCTACCGGGACACCAATTGTGGAGACTGGGGCCAACGTCCTGACTTTC
- TRBJ2-1 TRBV27 - CASSLRSSINEQFF TGTGCCAGCAGTTTACGCAGTAGCATAAATGAGCAGTTCTTC
- TRBJ2-2 TRBV7-2 TRBD1 CASSLAGGGGELFF TGTGCCAGCAGCTTAGCAGGGGGCGGCGGGGAGCTGTTTTTT
- TRBJ2-7 TRBV1 - CTSSQVTLTTREQYF TGCACCAGCAGCCAGGTAACGCTAACCACTCGGGAGCAGTACTTC
- TRBJ2-2 TRBV5-4 TRBD1 CASTDRGGLAGELFF TGTGCCAGCACCGACAGGGGGGGACTTGCCGGGGAGCTGTTTTTT
- TRBJ1-1 TRBV29-1 TRBD1 CSVEGGQLGLGDTEAFF TGCAGCGTTGAAGGGGGACAGTTGGGCCTCGGGGACACTGAAGCTTTCTTT
- TRBJ1-6 TRBV9 - CASSQTGNSPLHF TGTGCCAGCAGCCAAACAGGGAATTCACCCCTCCACTTT